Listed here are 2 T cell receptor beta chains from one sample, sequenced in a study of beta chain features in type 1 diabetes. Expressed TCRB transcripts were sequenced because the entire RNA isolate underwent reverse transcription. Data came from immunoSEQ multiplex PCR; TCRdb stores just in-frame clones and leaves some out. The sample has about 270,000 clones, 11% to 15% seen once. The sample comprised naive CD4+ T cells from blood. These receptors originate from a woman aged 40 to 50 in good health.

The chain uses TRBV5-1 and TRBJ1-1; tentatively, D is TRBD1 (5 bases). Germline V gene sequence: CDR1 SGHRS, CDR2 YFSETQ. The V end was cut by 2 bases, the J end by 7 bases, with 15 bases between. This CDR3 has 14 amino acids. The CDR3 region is CASSLSGGVGEAFF. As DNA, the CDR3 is TGCGCCAGCAGCTTATCAGGAGGGGTCGGTGAAGCTTTCTTT.

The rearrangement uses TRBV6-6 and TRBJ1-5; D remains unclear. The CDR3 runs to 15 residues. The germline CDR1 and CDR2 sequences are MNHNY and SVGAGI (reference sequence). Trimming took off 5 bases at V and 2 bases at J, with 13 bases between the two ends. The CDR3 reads CASSGNNGGNQPQHF. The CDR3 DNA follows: TGTGCCAGCAGTGGGAACAACGGGGGCAATCAGCCCCAGCATTTT.